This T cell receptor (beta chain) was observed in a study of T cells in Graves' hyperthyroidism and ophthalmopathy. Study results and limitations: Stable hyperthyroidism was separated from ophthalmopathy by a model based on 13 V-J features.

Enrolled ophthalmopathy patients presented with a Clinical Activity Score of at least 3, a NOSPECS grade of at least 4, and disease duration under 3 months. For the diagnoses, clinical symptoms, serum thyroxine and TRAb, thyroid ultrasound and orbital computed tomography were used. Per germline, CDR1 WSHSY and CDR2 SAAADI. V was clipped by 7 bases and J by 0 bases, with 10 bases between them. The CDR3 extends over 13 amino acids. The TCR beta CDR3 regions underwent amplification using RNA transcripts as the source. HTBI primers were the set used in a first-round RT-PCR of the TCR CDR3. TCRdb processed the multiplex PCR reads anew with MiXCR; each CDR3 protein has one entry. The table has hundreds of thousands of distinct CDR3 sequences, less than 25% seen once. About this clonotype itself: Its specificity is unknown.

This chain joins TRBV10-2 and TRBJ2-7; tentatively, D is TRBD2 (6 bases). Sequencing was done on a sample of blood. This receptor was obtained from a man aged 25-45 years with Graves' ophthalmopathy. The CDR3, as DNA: TGCGCCAGCAACGACGGGAGCTCCTACGAGCAGTACTTC. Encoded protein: CASNDGSSYEQYF.